Listed below are T cell receptor beta chains from one sample, sequenced in a study of beta chain features in type 1 diabetes. The protocol was immunoSEQ multiplex PCR, while the TCRdb copy is restricted to in-frame clones and leaves out a portion. The table has more than 300,000 clones, about 14% seen once. The sequenced material came from naive CD4+ T cells from blood. These TCRs come from a woman aged 18 to 35 in good health. The CDR3 runs from the conserved cysteine through the conserved F or W. The D gene is left open where the match is weak. Size is stated for part of the rows, as once, few or many counts, or as a class when the clone is expanded.

TRBV18	-	-	TRBJ2-1	CASSSGGPEQFF	TGTGCCAGCTCATCAGGAGGACCTGAGCAGTTCTTC
TRBV30	few	-	TRBJ2-5	CAWSVLLQETQYF	TGTGCCTGGAGTGTACTACTTCAAGAGACCCAGTACTTC
TRBV5-4	few	-	TRBJ2-1	CASSPAPTTHNEQFF	TGTGCCAGCAGCCCGGCACCGACAACACACAATGAGCAGTTCTTC
TRBV5-1	-	-	TRBJ1-2	CASSLDGNGYTF	TGCGCCAGCAGCTTAGACGGGAATGGCTACACCTTC
TRBV18	-	TRBD1	TRBJ2-7	CASSSRTGKDEQYF	TGTGCCAGCTCATCCAGGACAGGGAAGGACGAGCAGTACTTC
TRBV15	-	-	TRBJ2-3	CATSSRGSTDTQYF	TGTGCCACCAGCAGCAGGGGAAGCACAGATACGCAGTATTTT
TRBV29-1	-	-	TRBJ2-7	CSVGSTPYEQYF	TGCAGCGTCGGGTCAACCCCGTACGAGCAGTACTTC
TRBV2	few	-	TRBJ1-5	CASSTREGQPQHF	TGTGCCAGCAGTACAAGGGAGGGTCAGCCCCAGCATTTT
TRBV7-9	few	TRBD1	TRBJ2-6	CASSHFGTGKTGANVLTF	TGTGCCAGCAGCCATTTCGGGACAGGGAAAACTGGGGCCAACGTCCTGACTTTC
TRBV19	-	TRBD1	TRBJ1-1	CASNNRGNTEAFF	TGTGCCAGTAACAACAGGGGGAACACTGAAGCTTTCTTT
TRBV28	-	-	TRBJ2-1	CASSPNTFEQFF	TGTGCCAGCAGTCCCAACACGTTCGAGCAGTTCTTC
TRBV18	-	-	TRBJ2-1	CASSRLDNEQFF	TGTGCCAGCTCGCGACTCGACAATGAGCAGTTCTTC
TRBV7-9	few	TRBD1	TRBJ2-5	CASSSDRGWETQYF	TGTGCCAGCAGCTCAGACAGGGGTTGGGAGACCCAGTACTTC
TRBV29-1	few	TRBD2	TRBJ2-1	CSVAGGSGSHNEQFF	TGCAGCGTTGCGGGGGGTAGCGGGAGCCACAATGAGCAGTTCTTC
TRBV5-1	few	TRBD2	TRBJ2-1	CASSPPLAGAENEQFF	TGCGCCAGCAGCCCCCCCCTAGCGGGAGCGGAGAATGAGCAGTTCTTC
TRBV6-6	few	TRBD1	TRBJ1-1	CASRPQGPTEAFF	TGTGCCAGCAGGCCACAGGGGCCCACTGAAGCTTTCTTT
TRBV6-1	-	TRBD2	TRBJ2-7	CASRGTSGSHEQYF	TGTGCCAGCAGGGGGACTAGCGGGAGCCACGAGCAGTACTTC
TRBV29-1	-	TRBD2	TRBJ2-7	CSVGEGLAGRNEQYF	TGCAGCGTTGGAGAGGGACTAGCGGGACGGAACGAGCAGTACTTC
TRBV6-1	few	-	TRBJ2-7	CASSGGYSYEQYF	TGTGCCAGCAGCGGGGGTTACTCCTACGAGCAGTACTTC
TRBV5-1	few	TRBD1	TRBJ2-7	CASSPGQGLAYEQYF	TGCGCCAGCAGCCCGGGACAGGGATTAGCCTACGAGCAGTACTTC
TRBV6-6	once	TRBD1	TRBJ2-1	CASSTSGTGNDEQFF	TGTGCCAGCAGTACATCCGGGACAGGGAACGATGAGCAGTTCTTC
TRBV15	-	TRBD1	TRBJ2-7	CATSRPRTGGYEQYF	TGTGCCACCAGCAGACCTAGGACAGGGGGTTACGAGCAGTACTTC
TRBV28	-	-	TRBJ2-7	CASSALGAGSSYEQYF	TGTGCCAGCAGTGCCTTAGGGGCAGGCAGCTCCTACGAGCAGTACTTC
TRBV14	few	TRBD2	TRBJ2-1	CASSQWGGSNEQFF	TGTGCCAGCAGCCAGTGGGGAGGGAGCAATGAGCAGTTCTTC
TRBV28	few	TRBD1	TRBJ2-1	CASSLGQESFNEQFF	TGTGCCAGCAGCTTGGGACAGGAATCTTTCAATGAGCAGTTCTTC
TRBV30	few	TRBD2	TRBJ2-7	CAWSGSGSGYEQYF	TGTGCCTGGAGTGGTAGCGGGAGTGGGTACGAGCAGTACTTC
TRBV7-2	-	TRBD1	TRBJ2-7	CASSRTRQGGGHEQYF	TGTGCCAGCAGCAGAACCAGACAGGGTGGTGGGCACGAGCAGTACTTC
TRBV18	few	TRBD2	TRBJ2-5	CASSPRTSGSAVETQYF	TGTGCCAGCTCACCAAGGACTAGCGGGAGTGCGGTGGAGACCCAGTACTTC
TRBV30	-	-	TRBJ1-1	CAWSVRRNTEAFF	TGTGCCTGGAGTGTACGCAGGAACACTGAAGCTTTCTTT
TRBV6-5	few	TRBD1	TRBJ1-3	CASSRDRGGNTIYF	TGTGCCAGCAGCAGGGACAGGGGAGGAAACACCATATATTTT
TRBV30	-	-	TRBJ1-5	CAWSVQRGNQPQHF	TGTGCCTGGAGTGTACAGAGGGGCAATCAGCCCCAGCATTTT
TRBV30	few	-	TRBJ1-1	CAWRTEELNTEAFF	TGTGCCTGGAGGACAGAAGAATTGAACACTGAAGCTTTCTTT
TRBV6-1	-	TRBD1	TRBJ1-1	CASSEFGTGRAFF	TGTGCCAGCAGTGAATTTGGGACAGGGCGGGCTTTCTTT
TRBV2	-	TRBD2	TRBJ2-7	CASAGTSGSHEQYF	TGTGCCAGCGCCGGGACTAGCGGGAGTCACGAGCAGTACTTC
TRBV29-1	-	TRBD2	TRBJ2-7	CSVGLGGLAAYEQYF	TGCAGCGTCGGGCTGGGCGGACTAGCGGCCTACGAGCAGTACTTC
TRBV6-1	few	-	TRBJ1-1	CASRETLNTEAFF	TGTGCCAGCAGGGAAACATTGAACACTGAAGCTTTCTTT
TRBV19	few	TRBD2	TRBJ2-1	CASISRTRDEQFF	TGTGCCAGTATCTCGAGGACTAGGGATGAGCAGTTCTTC
TRBV6-5	-	-	TRBJ1-2	CASTYDSSGIRGYTF	TGTGCCAGCACCTACGACAGTTCAGGGATTAGAGGCTACACCTTC
TRBV30	-	TRBD1	TRBJ2-7	CAWSSGTGIYEQYF	TGTGCCTGGAGTTCTGGGACAGGGATCTACGAGCAGTACTTC
TRBV14	-	-	TRBJ2-1	CASSQELASTNEQFF	TGTGCCAGCAGCCAAGAACTAGCTTCGACGAATGAGCAGTTCTTC
TRBV2	-	TRBD1	TRBJ2-7	CASSEDRGNYEQYF	TGTGCCAGCAGTGAGGACAGGGGGAACTACGAGCAGTACTTC
TRBV28	-	-	TRBJ2-3	CASSIQADTQYF	TGTGCCAGCAGTATACAGGCAGATACGCAGTATTTT
TRBV30	-	-	TRBJ1-2	CAWSEQGSGYTF	TGTGCCTGGAGTGAACAGGGCTCGGGCTACACCTTC
TRBV4-2	few	-	TRBJ2-2	CASSQELGELFF	TGTGCCAGCAGCCAGGAGCTCGGGGAGCTGTTTTTT
TRBV19	few	-	TRBJ2-7	CASSRTESYEQYF	TGTGCCAGTAGTCGGACAGAGTCCTACGAGCAGTACTTC
TRBV27	few	TRBD2	TRBJ2-1	CASSRTSGPYFNNEQFF	TGTGCCAGCAGCAGGACTAGCGGGCCTTACTTCAACAATGAGCAGTTCTTC
TRBV7-8	-	-	TRBJ2-7	CASSLAPGPYEQYF	TGTGCCAGCAGCTTAGCGCCAGGGCCTTACGAGCAGTACTTC
TRBV14	few	-	TRBJ2-5	CASSQPGQETQYF	TGTGCCAGCAGCCAACCGGGCCAAGAGACCCAGTACTTC
TRBV27	-	-	TRBJ1-5	CASSFQGTDQPQHF	TGTGCCAGCAGTTTTCAGGGGACGGATCAGCCCCAGCATTTT
TRBV29-1	-	TRBD1	TRBJ2-1	CSVERDRAYNEQFF	TGCAGCGTTGAACGGGACAGGGCTTACAATGAGCAGTTCTTC
TRBV28	-	TRBD2	TRBJ2-1	CASSRTSGQFF	TGTGCCAGCAGTAGGACTAGCGGGCAGTTCTTC
TRBV9	-	-	TRBJ1-1	CASSVAYRNTEAFF	TGTGCCAGCAGCGTAGCTTATAGGAACACTGAAGCTTTCTTT
TRBV9	-	TRBD2	TRBJ2-5	CASSVVGSGSTQYF	TGTGCCAGCAGCGTAGTGGGTAGCGGGAGTACCCAGTACTTC
TRBV2	few	-	TRBJ2-6	CARGVAGRSGANVLTF	TGTGCCAGGGGTGTGGCAGGCCGCTCTGGGGCCAACGTCCTGACTTTC
TRBV27	-	-	TRBJ1-3	CASSRDTRLNTIYF	TGTGCCAGCAGCCGGGACACGCGATTGAACACCATATATTTT
TRBV5-4	-	-	TRBJ1-2	CASSPELQGYGYTF	TGTGCCAGCAGCCCCGAACTACAGGGCTATGGCTACACCTTC
TRBV27	once	TRBD2	TRBJ2-7	CASSFLREVREQYF	TGTGCCAGCAGTTTCTTGCGGGAGGTGCGCGAGCAGTACTTC